This T cell receptor beta chain comes out of a study of PD-1 blockade in classical Hodgkin lymphoma. General observations from the study: Possibly reflecting disease activity or prior therapy, repertoire differences have causes that remain undefined. Complete responders possessed baseline diversity comparable to newly diagnosed patients. Researchers reported that CD4+ TCR diversity, though not CD8+, rose significantly by C4D1. Any patient who commenced nivolumab under 1 year after ASCT was excluded.

About this clone: Its specificity is not known.

Germline values: CDR1 MRHNA, CDR2 SNTAGT. The CDR3 has 13 amino acids. V was pared by 5 bases and J by 3 bases, with 3 bases of the junction left unmatched. The table came from immunoSEQ multiplex PCR; TCRdb's copy has only in-frame clones and leaves some out. The data show 50,000 to 75,000 clones, with roughly nine tenths seen just once and 15% held by the top ten. Every patient was affected by relapse after autologous stem cell transplantation, while exposure to brentuximab vedotin was not uniform. The TCR sequence derives from a human donor with classical Hodgkin lymphoma. The sample was peripheral blood mononuclear cells (PBMCs), taken at baseline. The chain recombines TRBV6-4 with TRBJ1-2; 7 bases fit TRBD1. The CDR3, as DNA: TGTGCCAGCAGTCTCACAGGGGACTATGGCTACACCTTC. Translation: CASSLTGDYGYTF.